This T cell receptor (beta chain) appears in the sequencing data of a study of CXCR3-negative and CXCR3-positive naive CD8 T cells. Study-wide points: CXCR3-positive naive cells had more hydrophobic TRB CDR3s than CXCR3-negative naive cells. TRBV-TRBJ usage was similar across naive CXCR3 subsets but distinct in memory cells. No difference in surface CD5 was seen between naive subsets, and TCR strength was inferred from TRB CDR3 properties.

Carrying UMI labels, the TRB cDNA libraries were prepared through 5' RACE. TCRdb re-called the 5' RACE reads; every CDR3 protein appears as one record, without DNA. In total, the table holds about 120,000 distinct CDR3 sequences. The CDR3 covers 13 residues. Germline CDR1 and CDR2: SQVTM and ANQGSEA. As concerns this clonotype: Its target is not known.

The sequenced material came from naive CXCR3+ CD8+ T cells from blood. Indicated subset: CD45RO-CCR7+CD27+CD95- naive CD8+ T cells expressing CXCR3 (TNR3+). The TCR was taken from a human donor in good health. Some clones in this sample may be carry-over from other donors' samples. This rearrangement joins TRBV29-1 to TRBJ1-2. This CDR3 is CSVEDLFIYGYTF.